Sequencing of this TCR beta chain was carried out in a study of blood T cell repertoires in COVID-19. This CDR3 comprises 13 residues. With 7 bases removed from V and 4 bases from J, the gap between germline ends came to 13 bases. Method: immunoSEQ multiplex PCR; TCRdb's copy keeps in-frame clones and lacks some. The top ten hold approximately 6.4% of the sample, which has roughly 68,000 clones, 70% to 90% seen once. The sequenced sample was peripheral blood. The receptor was derived from a woman between 65 and 79 years old with acute or convalescent COVID-19. The rearrangement uses TRBV12-3 or TRBV12-4 and TRBJ1-1, with a possible D match to TRBD1 (6 bases). CDR3 residues: CASIRGATTEAFF. Here the CDR3 DNA reads TGTGCCAGCATCCGGGGGGCCACCACTGAAGCTTTCTTT.